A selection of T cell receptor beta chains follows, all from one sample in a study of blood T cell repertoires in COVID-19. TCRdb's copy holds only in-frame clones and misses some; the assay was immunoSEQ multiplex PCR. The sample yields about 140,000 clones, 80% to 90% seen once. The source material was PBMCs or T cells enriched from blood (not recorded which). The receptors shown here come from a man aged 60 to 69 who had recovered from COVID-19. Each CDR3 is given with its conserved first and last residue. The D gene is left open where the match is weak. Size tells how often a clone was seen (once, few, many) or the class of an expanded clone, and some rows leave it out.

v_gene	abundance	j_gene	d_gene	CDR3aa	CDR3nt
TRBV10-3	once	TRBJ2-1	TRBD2	CAISRLAGVSYNEQFF	TGTGCCATCAGTCGACTAGCGGGAGTCTCCTACAATGAGCAGTTCTTC
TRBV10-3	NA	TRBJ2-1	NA	CATGTSSYNEQFF	TGTGCCACCGGGACAAGCTCCTACAATGAGCAGTTCTTC
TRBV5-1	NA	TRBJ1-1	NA	CASSLAGVKNTEAFF	TGCGCCAGCAGCTTGGCGGGGGTGAAGAACACTGAAGCTTTCTTT
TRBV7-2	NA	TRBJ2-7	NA	CASSLVVGGPVPYEQYF	TGTGCCAGCAGCTTAGTGGTCGGTGGGCCAGTACCTTACGAGCAGTACTTC
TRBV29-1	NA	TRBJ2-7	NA	CSVELEDSYEQYF	TGCAGCGTTGAATTAGAGGATTCGTACGAGCAGTACTTC
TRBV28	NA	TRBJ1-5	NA	CASSLLGTQPQHF	TGTGCCAGCAGTTTATTGGGCACCCAGCCCCAGCATTTT
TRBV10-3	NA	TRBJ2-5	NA	CAISETGWQETQYF	TGTGCCATCAGTGAGACAGGGTGGCAAGAGACCCAGTACTTC
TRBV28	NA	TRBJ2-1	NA	CASSLLGREQFF	TGTGCCAGCAGTTTATTGGGGCGTGAGCAGTTCTTC
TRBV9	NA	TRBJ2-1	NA	CASSVDGTSYNEQFF	TGTGCCAGCAGCGTAGACGGGACTTCCTATAATGAGCAGTTCTTC
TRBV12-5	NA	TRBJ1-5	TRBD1	CASGLDRGQPQHF	TGTGCTAGTGGTTTAGACAGGGGACAGCCCCAGCATTTT
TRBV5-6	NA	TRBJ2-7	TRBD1	CASSSLQARGRREQYF	TGTGCCAGCAGCTCCCTGCAGGCCAGGGGGCGACGCGAGCAGTACTTC
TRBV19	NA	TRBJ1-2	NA	CASSIRNRNYGYTF	TGTGCCAGTAGTATCCGAAACAGGAACTATGGCTACACCTTC
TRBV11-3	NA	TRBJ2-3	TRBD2	CASSLDPAGTSTDTQYF	TGTGCCAGCAGCTTAGACCCAGCGGGAACTAGCACAGATACGCAGTATTTT
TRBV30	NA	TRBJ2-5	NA	CAWSVGTRETQYF	TGTGCCTGGAGTGTTGGCACGAGGGAGACCCAGTACTTC
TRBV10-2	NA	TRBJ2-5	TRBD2	CASSSPTSGSRETQYF	TGCGCCAGCAGTTCACCGACTAGCGGGAGTCGGGAGACCCAGTACTTC
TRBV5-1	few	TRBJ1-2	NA	CASMTDTNYGYTF	TGCGCCAGTATGACAGACACTAACTATGGCTACACCTTC
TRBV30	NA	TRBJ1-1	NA	CAWSRSGQGTEAFF	TGTGCCTGGAGCAGGTCAGGGCAAGGGACTGAAGCTTTCTTT
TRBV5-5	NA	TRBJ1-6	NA	CASSFPAGNSPLHF	TGTGCCAGCAGCTTCCCGGCCGGGAATTCACCCCTCCACTTT
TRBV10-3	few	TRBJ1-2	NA	CAISEGPDYGYTF	TGTGCCATCAGTGAGGGTCCAGACTATGGCTACACCTTC
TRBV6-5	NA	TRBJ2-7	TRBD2	CATGTSGYSYEQYF	TGTGCCACCGGGACTAGCGGCTACTCCTACGAGCAGTACTTC
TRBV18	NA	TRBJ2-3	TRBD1	CASSPPRTGGVTDTQYF	TGTGCCAGCTCACCACCCCGGACAGGGGGCGTCACAGATACGCAGTATTTT
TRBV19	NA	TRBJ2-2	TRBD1	CASSIMGQSSRGGELFF	TGTGCCAGTAGTATAATGGGACAGTCATCAAGGGGCGGGGAGCTGTTTTTT
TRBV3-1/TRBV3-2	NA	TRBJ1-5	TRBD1	CASSPSGTGSGNQPQHF	TGTGCCAGCAGCCCTTCCGGGACAGGGAGTGGCAATCAGCCCCAGCATTTT
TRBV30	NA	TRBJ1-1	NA	CAWSFAGFGSTEAFF	TGTGCCTGGAGTTTCGCGGGGTTTGGGTCCACTGAAGCTTTCTTT
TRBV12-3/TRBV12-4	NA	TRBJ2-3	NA	CASSLGPHTQYF	TGTGCCAGCAGTTTGGGCCCTCATACGCAGTATTTT
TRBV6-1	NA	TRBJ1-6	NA	CASSEVPGGGSPLHF	TGTGCCAGCAGTGAAGTCCCGGGAGGGGGTTCACCCCTCCACTTT
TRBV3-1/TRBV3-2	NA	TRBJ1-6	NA	CASSLLGPGGNSPLHF	TGTGCCAGCAGCTTACTGGGGCCCGGGGGGAATTCACCCCTCCACTTT
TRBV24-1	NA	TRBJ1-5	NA	CATSYNSNQPQHF	TGTGCCACCAGTTATAATAGCAATCAGCCCCAGCATTTT
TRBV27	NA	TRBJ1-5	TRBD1	CASSPYRGQGVQPQHF	TGTGCCAGCAGCCCTTATAGGGGACAGGGGGTTCAGCCCCAGCATTTT
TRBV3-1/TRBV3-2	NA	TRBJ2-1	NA	CASSQGRNEQFF	TGTGCCAGCAGCCAGGGGAGAAATGAGCAGTTCTTC
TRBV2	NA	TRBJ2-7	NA	CASSLGKQYF	TGTGCCAGCAGCTTGGGCAAGCAGTACTTC
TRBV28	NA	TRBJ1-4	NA	CASSIRGATNEKLFF	TGTGCCAGCAGTATCAGGGGCGCAACTAATGAAAAACTGTTTTTT
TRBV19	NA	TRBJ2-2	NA	CASSITPGANTGELFF	TGTGCCAGTAGTATAACACCAGGGGCGAACACCGGGGAGCTGTTTTTT
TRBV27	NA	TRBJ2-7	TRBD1	CASSSTGTGVHEQYF	TGTGCCAGCAGTTCTACCGGGACAGGGGTTCACGAGCAGTACTTC
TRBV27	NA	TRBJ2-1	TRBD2	CASSWGGNEQFF	TGTGCCAGCAGTTGGGGGGGTAATGAGCAGTTCTTC
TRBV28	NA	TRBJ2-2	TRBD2	CASMTSGMGTGELFF	TGTGCCAGCATGACTAGCGGGATGGGCACCGGGGAGCTGTTTTTT
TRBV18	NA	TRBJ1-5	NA	CASSTDSLKPQHF	TGTGCCAGCTCAACGGACAGCCTGAAACCCCAGCATTTT
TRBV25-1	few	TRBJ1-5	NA	CANYQWGQPQHF	TGTGCCAATTATCAATGGGGCCAGCCCCAGCATTTT
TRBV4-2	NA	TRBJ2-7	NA	CASSQEVASDSYEQYF	TGTGCCAGCAGCCAAGAGGTCGCGTCCGATTCCTACGAGCAGTACTTC
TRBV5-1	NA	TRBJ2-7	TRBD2	CASSLFSRASGGLFREQYF	TGCGCCAGCAGCTTGTTCTCTAGGGCTAGCGGGGGCCTTTTCCGCGAGCAGTACTTC
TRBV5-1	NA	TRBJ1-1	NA	CASSLGQKNTEAFF	TGCGCCAGCAGCTTGGGGCAGAAGAACACTGAAGCTTTCTTT
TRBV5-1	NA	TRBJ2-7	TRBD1	CASSLTGGKEQYF	TGCGCCAGCAGCCTGACAGGGGGAAAAGAGCAGTACTTC